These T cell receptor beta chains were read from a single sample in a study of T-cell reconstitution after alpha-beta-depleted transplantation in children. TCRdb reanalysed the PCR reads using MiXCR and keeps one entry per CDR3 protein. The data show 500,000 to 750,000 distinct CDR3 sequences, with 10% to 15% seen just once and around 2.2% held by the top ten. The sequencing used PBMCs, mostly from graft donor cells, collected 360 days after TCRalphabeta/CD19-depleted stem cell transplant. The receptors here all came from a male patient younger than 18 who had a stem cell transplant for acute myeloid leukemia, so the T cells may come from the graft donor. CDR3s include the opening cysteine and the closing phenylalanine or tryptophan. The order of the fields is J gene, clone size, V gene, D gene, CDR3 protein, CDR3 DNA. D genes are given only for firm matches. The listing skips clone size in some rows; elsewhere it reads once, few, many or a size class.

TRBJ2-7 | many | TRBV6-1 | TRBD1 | CASSFDRVSYEQYF | TGTGCCAGCAGCTTCGACAGGGTTTCCTACGAGCAGTACTTC
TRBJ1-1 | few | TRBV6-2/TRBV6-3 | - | CASSYGIGSAEAFF | TGTGCCAGCAGTTACGGAATAGGGAGCGCTGAAGCTTTCTTT
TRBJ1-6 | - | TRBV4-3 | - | CASSHASTADSPLHF | TGCGCCAGCAGCCATGCTAGTACGGCTGATTCACCCCTCCACTTT
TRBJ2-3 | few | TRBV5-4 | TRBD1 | CASSRRTGPFTDTQYF | TGTGCCAGCAGCCGACGGACAGGACCGTTCACAGATACGCAGTATTTT
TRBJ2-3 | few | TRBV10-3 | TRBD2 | CAISEPRSSTSVDTQYF | TGTGCCATCAGTGAGCCCCGCTCTTCGACTAGCGTGGATACGCAGTATTTT
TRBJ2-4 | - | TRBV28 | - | CASSPGDTLNIQYF | TGTGCCAGCAGTCCTGGGGACACCCTAAACATTCAGTACTTC
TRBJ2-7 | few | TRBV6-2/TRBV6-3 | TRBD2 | CASSYSGEREHRYEQYF | TGTGCCAGCAGTTACTCAGGAGAGCGGGAGCATCGATACGAGCAGTACTTC
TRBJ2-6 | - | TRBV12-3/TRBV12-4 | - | CASSYSLVPSGANVLTF | TGTGCCAGCAGCTACTCCTTGGTCCCCTCTGGGGCCAACGTCCTGACTTTC
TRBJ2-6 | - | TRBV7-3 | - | CASSAGQIPFSGANVLTF | TGTGCCAGCAGCGCCGGACAGATCCCCTTCTCTGGGGCCAACGTCCTGACTTTC
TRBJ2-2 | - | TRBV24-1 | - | CATSKGWLRGPTGELFF | TGTGCCACCAGCAAAGGGTGGCTCAGGGGTCCCACCGGGGAGCTGTTTTTT
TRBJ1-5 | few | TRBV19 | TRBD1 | CASSPQTGGLNQPQHF | TGTGCCAGTAGTCCTCAGACAGGGGGTCTAAATCAGCCCCAGCATTTT
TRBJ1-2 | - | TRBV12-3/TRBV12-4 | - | CASRRTGRPGYTF | TGTGCCAGCAGACGGACCGGTCGGCCCGGCTACACCTTC
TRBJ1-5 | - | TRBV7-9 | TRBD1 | CASSLVEDRGEQPQHF | TGTGCCAGCAGCTTAGTCGAGGACAGGGGTGAACAGCCCCAGCATTTT
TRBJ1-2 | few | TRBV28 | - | CASSPGHTVRAIYGYTF | TGTGCCAGCAGCCCGGGACACACAGTAAGAGCTATCTATGGCTACACCTTC
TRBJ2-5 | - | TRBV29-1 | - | CSVEPLAETQYF | TGCAGCGTTGAACCGCTAGCCGAGACCCAGTACTTC
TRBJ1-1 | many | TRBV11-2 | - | CASSLGGGGTTEAFF | TGTGCCAGCAGCTTAGGTGGCGGGGGGACCACTGAAGCTTTCTTT
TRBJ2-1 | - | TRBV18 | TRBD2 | CASSPASGTGEQFF | TGTGCCAGCTCACCAGCGAGCGGGACGGGTGAGCAGTTCTTC